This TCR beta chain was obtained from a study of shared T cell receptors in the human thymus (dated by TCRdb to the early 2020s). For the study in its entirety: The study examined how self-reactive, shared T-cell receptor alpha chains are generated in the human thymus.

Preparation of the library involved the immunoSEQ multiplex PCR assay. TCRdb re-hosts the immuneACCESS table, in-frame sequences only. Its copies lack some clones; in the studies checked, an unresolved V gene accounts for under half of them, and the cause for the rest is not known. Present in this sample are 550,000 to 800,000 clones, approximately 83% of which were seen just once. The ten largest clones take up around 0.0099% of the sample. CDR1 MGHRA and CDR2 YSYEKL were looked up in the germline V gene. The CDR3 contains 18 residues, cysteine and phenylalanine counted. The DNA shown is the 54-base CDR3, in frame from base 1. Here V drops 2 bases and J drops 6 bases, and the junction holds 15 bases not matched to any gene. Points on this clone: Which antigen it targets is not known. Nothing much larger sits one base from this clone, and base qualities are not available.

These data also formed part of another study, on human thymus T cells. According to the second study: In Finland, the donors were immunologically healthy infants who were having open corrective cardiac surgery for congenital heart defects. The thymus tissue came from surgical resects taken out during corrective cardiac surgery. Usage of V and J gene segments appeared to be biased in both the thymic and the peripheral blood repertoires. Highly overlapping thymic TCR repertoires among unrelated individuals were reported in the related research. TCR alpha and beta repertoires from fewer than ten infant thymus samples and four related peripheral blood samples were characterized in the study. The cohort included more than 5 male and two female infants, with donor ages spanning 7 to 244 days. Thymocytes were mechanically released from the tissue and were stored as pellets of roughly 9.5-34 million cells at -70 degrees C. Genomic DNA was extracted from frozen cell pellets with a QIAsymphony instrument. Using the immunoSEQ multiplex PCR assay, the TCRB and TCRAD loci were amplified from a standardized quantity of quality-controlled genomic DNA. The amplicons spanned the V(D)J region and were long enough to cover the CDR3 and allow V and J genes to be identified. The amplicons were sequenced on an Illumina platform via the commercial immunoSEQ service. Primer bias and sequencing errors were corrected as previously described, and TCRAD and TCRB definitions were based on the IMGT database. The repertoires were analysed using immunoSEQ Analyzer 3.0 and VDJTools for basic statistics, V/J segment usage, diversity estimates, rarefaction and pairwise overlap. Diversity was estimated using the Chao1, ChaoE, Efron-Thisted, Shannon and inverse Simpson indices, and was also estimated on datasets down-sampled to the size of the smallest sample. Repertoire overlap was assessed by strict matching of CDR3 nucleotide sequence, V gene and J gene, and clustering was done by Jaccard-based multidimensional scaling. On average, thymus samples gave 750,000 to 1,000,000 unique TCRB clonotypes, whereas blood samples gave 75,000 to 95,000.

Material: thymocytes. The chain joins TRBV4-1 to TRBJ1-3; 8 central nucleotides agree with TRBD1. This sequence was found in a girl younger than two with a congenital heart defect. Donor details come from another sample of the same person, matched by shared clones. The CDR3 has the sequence CASSQTLRGRGVLNTIYF. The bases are TGCGCCAGCAGCCAAACCCTCAGGGGGCGCGGAGTATTAAACACCATATATTTT.